The 5 T cell receptor beta chains in this list originate from one sample, sequenced in a study of T cells in Graves' hyperthyroidism and ophthalmopathy. Researchers amplified the TCR beta CDR3 regions from RNA transcripts. First-round RT-PCR of the TCR CDR3 relied on the HTBI primer set. TCRdb re-called the multiplex PCR reads with MiXCR, one entry per CDR3 protein. This table holds some 570,000 distinct CDR3 sequences, approximately 15% found once. Sequencing used blood. The receptors originated from a woman aged 18 to 35 with Graves' ophthalmopathy.

This chain uses TRBV20-1 with TRBJ2-7; possibly TRBD1 for D (6 bases). The V gene's germline CDR1 is DFQATT and CDR2 SNEGSKA (reference sequence). The CDR3 is 14 residues long. The ends were cut back, 0 bases at V and 4 bases at J, with 13 bases in the middle. In nucleotides, the CDR3 is TGCAGTGCTAGAGAATTACAGGGAAGATACGAGCAGTACTTC. Encoded protein: CSARELQGRYEQYF.

This clonotype was observed a few times. The chain couples TRBV27 to TRBJ2-2; D could derive from TRBD1 or TRBD2 (5 bases each). The V gene's germline CDR1 is MNHEY and CDR2 SMNVEV (reference sequence). CDR3 length: 15 amino acids. Trimming shortened V by 3 bases and J by 4 bases, and 12 bases separated the two germline ends. The CDR3 region is CASSFLGDPTGELFF. The CDR3 nucleotides read TGTGCCAGCAGTTTTCTGGGGGACCCCACCGGGGAGCTGTTTTTT.

This clonotype was observed once. V and J are TRBV27 and TRBJ1-3; D not certain. V was trimmed by 5 bases and J by 2 bases, leaving 10 bases between them. There are 14 residues in the CDR3. CDR1 MNHEY and CDR2 SMNVEV come from the germline V gene (reference sequence). CDR3 loop: CASSDSRPGNTIYF. The CDR3 DNA follows: TGTGCCAGCAGTGACTCGAGACCTGGAAACACCATATATTTT.

Many counts were recorded for this clonotype. The CDR3 DNA sequence: TGTGCCAGTCTACCGGGACAGGGGGCCACACTAACCCCGCCGCCATATGGCTACACCTTC. It codes for CASLPGQGATLTPPPYGYTF. The chain carries TRBV2 and TRBJ1-2; TRBD1 matches 12 bases. The CDR3 length is 20 residues. V lost 9 bases, J lost 5 bases, and 25 bases stayed unmatched. Per germline, CDR1 SNHLY and CDR2 FYNNEI. The complete variable domain, with remaining parts taken from reference TRBV2 and TRBJ1-2, reads EPEVTQTPSHQVTQMGQEVILRCVPISNHLYFYWYRQILGQKVEFLVSFYNNEISEKSEIFDDQFSVERPDGSNFTLKIRSTKLEDSAMYFCASLPGQGATLTPPPYGYTFGSGTRLTVV.

A few counts support this clonotype. The chain has TRBV11-2 and TRBJ2-5; D is perhaps TRBD1 (5 bases). CDR3 length: 13 amino acids. Trimming stripped 9 bases from V and 4 bases from J, with 15 bases between. Germline CDR1 and CDR2: SGHAT and FQNNGV. CDR3 sequence reads: CASCGVGRETQYF. CDR3 nucleotide sequence: TGTGCCAGTTGTGGGGTGGGGCGAGAGACCCAGTACTTC.